One sample yielded the 19 T cell receptor beta chains listed below, sequenced in a study of regulatory T cells in long-lasting Graves disease. CDR3 regions were amplified by Arm-PCR using iRepertoire HTBI primers to build TCR beta libraries. TCRdb reanalysed the multiplex PCR reads using MiXCR and keeps one entry per CDR3 protein. The sample yields 300,000 to 400,000 distinct CDR3 sequences, roughly 21% seen once. Time point reported: persistent/refractory GD, antithyroid drugs over 5 years with positive TRAb. Preparation of the TCR library used RNA extracted from PBMCs. This material consisted of peripheral blood mononuclear cells (PBMCs), taken when the disease was refractory, from a patient treated with antithyroid drugs. The receptor source for this set is a female donor with Graves disease.

This clonotype came up many times. The chain is built from TRBV7-9 and TRBJ2-5; perhaps TRBD2 as D (5 bases). Germline CDR1 and CDR2: SEHNR and FQNEAQ (reference sequence). The CDR3 runs 13 residues. The V and J ends lost 6 bases and 2 bases respectively, with 10 bases between them. CDR3 sequence: CASRPLVQETQYF. The CDR3 coding sequence is TGTGCCAGCAGGCCACTAGTACAAGAGACCCAGTACTTC.

Many counts were recorded for this clonotype. V and J are TRBV10-3 and TRBJ1-1; 8 bases agree with TRBD1. Losses at the gene ends were 3 bases for V and 6 bases for J; bases not matched to a gene: 9. The germline gives CDR1 ENHRY, CDR2 SYGVKD. The CDR3 length is 15 residues. The DNA for the CDR3 is TGTGCCATCAGTGAACTTATAACAGGGGGACCTGAAGCTTTCTTT. Its translation: CAISELITGGPEAFF.

This clonotype has only a few counts. CDR3 bases: TGCGCCAGCAGTCCGGGACAGCTGAATGAAAAACTGTTTTTT. Protein: CASSPGQLNEKLFF. The chain joins TRBV5-1 to TRBJ1-4; TRBD1 matches at 7 bases. In germline, CDR1 is SGHRS, CDR2 YFSETQ. With 5 bases clipped from V and 5 bases from J, the junction kept 6 bases outside the gene matches. The CDR3 is made up of 14 amino acids.

This clonotype was seen at least ten times. The chain uses TRBV7-2 and TRBJ2-5, with D tentatively TRBD1 or TRBD2 (6 bases each). This CDR3 is 17 amino acids long. Looked up from germline, CDR1 is SGHTA and CDR2 is FQGNSA. Between the trimmed V and J ends, which lost 1 base and 5 bases, there was a span of 20 bases. The chain's CDR3 is CASSLGWGLGGSETQYF. Here the CDR3 DNA reads TGTGCCAGCAGCTTAGGATGGGGGTTGGGGGGCTCCGAGACCCAGTACTTC.

This clonotype was recorded a few times. V gene TRBV12-3 or TRBV12-4 combines with J gene TRBJ2-1, with 7 bases identical to TRBD1. CDR3 size: 15 residues. Losses at the gene ends were 5 bases for V and 1 base for J; bases not matched to a gene: 5. The CDR3: CASSIRRGSYNEQFF. The CDR3 DNA sequence: TGTGCCAGCAGTATCCGCAGGGGGTCCTACAATGAGCAGTTCTTC.

This clonotype has at least ten counts. This rearrangement joins TRBV12-3 or TRBV12-4 to TRBJ1-1; TRBD1 agrees at 9 bases. This CDR3 region has 13 residues. After removal of 3 bases from V and 10 bases from J, the junction contained 6 bases not matched to a gene. As DNA, the CDR3 is TGTGCCAGCAGTTTGGTGGACAGGGGAGGAGCTTTCTTT. It yields the protein CASSLVDRGGAFF.

This clonotype was seen more than once but under ten times. CDR3: CASSRPAGVNYGYTF. CDR3 nucleotide sequence: TGTGCCAGCAGCCGCCCAGCAGGGGTGAACTATGGCTACACCTTC. The V call is TRBV5-8, the J call TRBJ1-2, with D tentatively TRBD1 (6 bases). Germline loops: CDR1 SGHTS, CDR2 YDEGEE. The V end lost 4 bases, the J end lost 2 bases, and 15 bases lay between the germline ends. CDR3 size: 15 residues.

This clonotype came up many times. The chain links TRBV6-1 to TRBJ1-1, with D unresolved. V gave up 6 bases and J gave up 1 base, with 9 bases separating them. CDR3 size: 13 residues. Germline CDR1 and CDR2: MNHNS and SASEGT. The CDR3 DNA follows: TGTGCCAGCAGACGTCAGCGGAACACTGAAGCTTTCTTT. Amino acids: CASRRQRNTEAFF.

This clonotype was detected many times. Here the CDR3 reads CASSLQGGEQYF. In DNA form, the CDR3 reads TGTGCCAGCAGTTTACAGGGTGGCGAGCAGTACTTC. The gene calls are TRBV2 and TRBJ2-7; maybe TRBD1 (6 bases). CDR1 is SNHLY and CDR2 is FYNNEI in the germline V gene. The CDR3 contains 12 residues. Trimming left V 5 bases short and J 6 bases short, with 11 bases between.

This clonotype was observed a handful of times. The rearrangement links TRBV18 to TRBJ2-6; perhaps D is TRBD1 or TRBD2 (5 bases each). Germline V gives CDR1 KGHSH, CDR2 LQKENI. The CDR3 has 18 amino acids. V lost 3 bases and J lost 0, with 15 bases in between. The CDR3 is CASSPVLQGDSGANVLTF. The CDR3, as DNA: TGTGCCAGCTCACCGGTACTGCAGGGAGACTCTGGGGCCAACGTCCTGACTTTC.

This chain uses TRBV30 with TRBJ1-5; D remains ambiguous. CDR1 is GTSNPN and CDR2 is SVGIG in the germline V gene (reference sequence). CDR3 length: 13 residues. The V end was cut by 5 bases, the J end by 9 bases, with 17 bases between. The CDR3: CAWGDEVRGPQHF. For the CDR3, the DNA is TGTGCCTGGGGTGACGAGGTCCGGGGGCCCCAGCATTTT.

This clonotype was counted at least ten times. The chain links TRBV3-1 to TRBJ1-2; the D gene is possibly TRBD1 (5 bases). The CDR3 runs to 13 residues. CDR1 and CDR2 (germline): LGHDT, YNNKEL (reference sequence). V was clipped by 8 bases and J by 4 bases, with 14 bases between them. CDR3 amino acids: CASGQPGGYGYTF. In DNA, the CDR3 is TGTGCCAGCGGTCAACCTGGGGGCTATGGCTACACCTTC.

This clonotype was detected ten times or more. The chain is built from TRBV12-3 or TRBV12-4 and TRBJ1-6; 10 bases fit TRBD1. The V gene end was trimmed by 7 bases and the J gene end by 8 bases; junction bases not matched to a gene: 5. The CDR3 contains 14 residues. The CDR3 bases are TGTGCCAGCACCCAGGACAGGGGGTATTCACCCCTCCACTTT. Encoded protein: CASTQDRGYSPLHF.

The chain carries TRBV18 and TRBJ1-1, with a possible D match to TRBD1 (5 bases). The CDR3 loop spans 15 amino acids. Germline assignment: CDR1 KGHSH and CDR2 LQKENI. The germline V and J ends were trimmed by 7 bases and 5 bases, with 20 bases remaining between them. The CDR3 coding sequence is TGTGCCAGCTTACCTTTCCGGGAGGAGGGGACTGAAGCTTTCTTT. Its translation: CASLPFREEGTEAFF.

To note about this clonotype: Possible read error: a much larger clone is one base away. This rearrangement joins TRBV5-6 to TRBJ1-1; no definite D call. The CDR3 sequence is 12 residues long. V shed 7 bases and J shed 4 bases, with 11 bases lying between them. Germline CDR1 SGHDT, CDR2 YYEEEE. CDR3 DNA: TGTGCCAGCCGTCAGTGGAGCACTGAAGCTTTCTTT. This translates into CASRQWSTEAFF.

The V gene is TRBV12-3 or TRBV12-4, the J gene TRBJ1-5; the match to TRBD1 covers 7 bases. There are 15 residues in the CDR3. V gave up 5 bases and J gave up 6 bases; unmatched junction bases: 10. The CDR3 bases are TGTGCCAGCAGTATCAGACAGGGCTTGGGTCAGCCCCAGCATTTT. This encodes CASSIRQGLGQPQHF.

In regard to this clonotype: One end of the junction does not line up with germline, which may come from a read error. The chain employs TRBV20-1 and TRBJ1-3; D not resolved. The CDR3 spans 13 residues. The germline V gene has CDR1 DFQATT and CDR2 SNEGSKA (reference sequence). The CDR3 DNA is TGCAGTGCTAGCTCATTGTCTGGAAACACCATGTATTTT. Amino acids: CSASSLSGNTMYF.

The chain carries TRBV19 and TRBJ1-2, with 9 bases matching TRBD1. The CDR3 is 15 residues long. Trimming removed 5 bases from V and 1 base from J; junction bases left unmatched: 5. Germline V lookup: CDR1 LNHDA, CDR2 SQIVND (reference sequence). In DNA form, the CDR3 reads TGTGCCAGTAGTGCGGGACAGGGATATAACTATGGCTACACCTTC. As protein: CASSAGQGYNYGYTF.

J is TRBJ2-2 and V is TRBV19; TRBD2 agrees at 14 bases. The ends lost 6 bases at V and 5 bases at J; junction bases unmatched: 8. There are 17 residues in the CDR3. The germline V gene encodes CDR1 LNHDA and CDR2 SQIVND (reference sequence). CDR3 sequence (DNA): TGTGCCAGTAGGCCGACTAGCGGGAGGGCCGGGACCGGGGAGCTGTTTTTT. This translates into CASRPTSGRAGTGELFF.